This T cell receptor beta chain was identified during a study of control samples from healthy donors and cancer patients. The method was immunoSEQ multiplex PCR; TCRdb's version includes in-frame clones alone and lacks a portion of them. The sample carries about 110,000 clones, about 80% recorded once. Per the germline V gene, CDR1 is GTSNPN and CDR2 is SVGIG (reference sequence). There are 13 residues in the CDR3. V was clipped by 0 bases and J by 0 bases, with 5 bases between them. The sequenced sample consisted of blood. The chain combines TRBV30 with TRBJ1-1; D uncertain. The TCR originated in a man in his late teens or twenties in good health. CDR3 coding DNA: TGTGCCTGGAGTGTAGGGCTGAACACTGAAGCTTTCTTT. Translation gives CAWSVGLNTEAFF.